This T cell receptor (beta chain) emerged from a study of cytomegalovirus exposure and HLA in healthy donors. General study points: The authors later found TCR association rates varying by HLA locus, with DRB1 most and HLA-C fewest.

This clone showed up just a few times. Its antigen is currently unknown. The germline V gene has CDR1 MDHEN and CDR2 SYDVKM. The CDR3 consists of 15 residues. The V gene end was trimmed by 7 bases and the J gene end by 4 bases; junction bases not matched to a gene: 9. The PCR employed 60 Vbeta primers together with 13 Jbeta primers. Profiling relied on immunoSEQ multiplex PCR, and the TCRdb table lists in-frame clones only, not all of them. The sample lists 150,000 to 200,000 clones, about three quarters occurring once. The TCR originated in a woman between 35 and 50 years old in good health and CMV-seronegative. V and J are TRBV28 and TRBJ1-5; 8 bases are shared with TRBD1. Sequencing was carried out using PBMCs. CDR3 region: CASTTAGGRNQPQHF. The CDR3, as DNA: TGTGCCAGCACCACCGCAGGGGGCAGGAATCAGCCCCAGCATTTT.